These T cell receptor beta chains were read from a single sample in a study of shared clonotypes between healthy human individuals. Method: immunoSEQ multiplex PCR; TCRdb's copy keeps in-frame clones and lacks some. The sample holds a few million clones, 85% to 95% seen once. The sample taken for sequencing was naive CD4+ T cells from PBMCs. Source of these receptors: a man between 18 and 29 years old in good health. Some clones in this sample may be carry-over from other donors' samples. CDR3s include the opening cysteine and the closing phenylalanine or tryptophan. The D gene is left open where the match is weak. Clone size is given for some rows only: seen once, a few or many times, or a class if the clone is expanded.

j_call | d_call | clone_size | v_call | cdr3_nt | cdr3_aa
TRBJ2-1 | TRBD2 | - | TRBV11-2 | TGTGCCAGCAGCTTATTTTGGAACGGGAGGGACAATGAGCAGTTCTTC | CASSLFWNGRDNEQFF
TRBJ2-3 | TRBD2 | - | TRBV5-1 | TGCGCCAGCAGCTTGGGGACTAGCTCTGGGGCAGATACGCAGTATTTT | CASSLGTSSGADTQYF
TRBJ1-1 | - | few | TRBV7-9 | TGTGCCAGCAGCCTAAATCAGAACACTGAAGCTTTCTTT | CASSLNQNTEAFF
TRBJ1-4 | - | - | TRBV28 | TGTGCCAGCAGCCAAGACCGGACAAAAATGTTTTTT | CASSQDRTKMFF
TRBJ2-3 | TRBD2 | - | TRBV4-3 | TGCGCCAGCAGCCAAGGGGGCGGGAGAACCACAGATACGCAGTATTTT | CASSQGGGRTTDTQYF
TRBJ2-7 | - | - | TRBV7-6 | TGTGCCAGCAGCTTAAGGGGGGAGCAGTACTTC | CASSLRGEQYF
TRBJ2-7 | - | - | TRBV18 | TGTGCCAGCTCACCGACAGCATCCTACGAGCAGTACTTC | CASSPTASYEQYF
TRBJ1-5 | - | - | TRBV15 | TGTGCCACCAGCAGAGCAGGGGATCAGCCCCAGCATTTT | CATSRAGDQPQHF
TRBJ1-2 | TRBD1 | - | TRBV5-4 | TGTGCCAGCAGCATTGGACAGGGCCTTAACTATGGCTACACCTTC | CASSIGQGLNYGYTF
TRBJ1-2 | - | - | TRBV19 | TGTGCCAGTAGTATCGGGGTGGGAAACTATGGCTACACCTTC | CASSIGVGNYGYTF
TRBJ1-5 | - | - | TRBV6-4 | TGTGCCAGCAGTGAACAGGGAGGGTATCAGCCCCAGCATTTT | CASSEQGGYQPQHF
TRBJ2-7 | - | - | TRBV7-2 | TGTGCCAGCAGCTTAGTCCACTCCTACGAGCAGTACTTC | CASSLVHSYEQYF
TRBJ1-1 | - | - | TRBV6-1 | TGTGCCAGCAGTATGCAGCGTGACACTGAAGCTTTCTTT | CASSMQRDTEAFF
TRBJ2-7 | TRBD1 | - | TRBV5-1 | TGCGCCAGCAGCTTGGGAGGGGACAGATTCGAGCAGTACTTC | CASSLGGDRFEQYF
TRBJ1-3 | TRBD1 | - | TRBV6-1 | TGTGCCAGCAGAATAGACAGGGTCTCTGGAAACACCATATATTTT | CASRIDRVSGNTIYF
TRBJ2-5 | - | - | TRBV28 | TGTGCCAGCAGTTCACTAGCACTTAAGGGAGAGACCCAGTACTTC | CASSSLALKGETQYF
TRBJ1-1 | - | - | TRBV5-4 | TGTGCCAGCAGCTCCCGCCTGGGGAACACTGAAGCTTTCTTT | CASSSRLGNTEAFF
TRBJ2-3 | - | once | TRBV29-1 | TGCAGCGTTGACCCTCAAGCAGATACGCAGTATTTT | CSVDPQADTQYF
TRBJ1-2 | - | - | TRBV6-5 | TGTGCCAGCAGCCGGACAAGTAACTATGGCTACACCTTC | CASSRTSNYGYTF
TRBJ2-2 | - | - | TRBV5-1 | TGCGCCAGCAGCTTCGGGGAGGACACCGGGGAGCTGTTTTTT | CASSFGEDTGELFF
TRBJ2-1 | TRBD2 | - | TRBV13 | TGTGCCAGCAGCTTACTAGCGGGAGAAGGGTACAATGAGCAGTTCTTC | CASSLLAGEGYNEQFF
TRBJ2-5 | TRBD1 | - | TRBV29-1 | TGCAGCGTTGAAGATAACGCCCCCGGGACAGAGGCAGGAAAAGAGACCCGGTACTTC | CSVEDNAPGTEAGKETRYF
TRBJ2-5 | - | - | TRBV4-2 | TGTGCCAGCAGCCACGCTACCGGGACACCGAAGACCCAGTACTTC | CASSHATGTPKTQYF
TRBJ2-1 | TRBD1 | - | TRBV11-2 | TGTGCCAGCAGCCTGGGACAGTACAATGAGCAGTTCTTC | CASSLGQYNEQFF
TRBJ1-2 | TRBD1 | - | TRBV7-2 | TGTGCCAGCAGCCCCCACGGGGGACAGGGAGGTTATGGCTACACCTTC | CASSPHGGQGGYGYTF
TRBJ1-1 | TRBD1 | once | TRBV7-3 | TGTGCCAGCAGCTCAAGGACAGGGGGCTTTTGGACTGAAGCTTTCTTT | CASSSRTGGFWTEAFF
TRBJ2-7 | - | - | TRBV7-8 | TGTGCCAGCAGACCGAGACAGCACAGCTCCTACGAGCAGTACTTC | CASRPRQHSSYEQYF
TRBJ1-2 | - | - | TRBV4-3 | TGCGCCAGCAGCCAAGTCTTGCTAGGGGGGGACTATGGCTACACCTTC | CASSQVLLGGDYGYTF
TRBJ2-5 | - | - | TRBV29-1 | TGCAGCGTTGATTTTGGGTTACAAGAGACCCAGTACTTC | CSVDFGLQETQYF
TRBJ2-2 | - | - | TRBV18 | TGTGCCAGCTCACCGAGACAGGCGAACACCGGGGAGCTGTTTTTT | CASSPRQANTGELFF
TRBJ2-7 | - | - | TRBV10-3 | TGTGCCAGCAGGGGCGCCTCCTACGAGCAGTACTTC | CASRGASYEQYF
TRBJ1-3 | - | - | TRBV5-6 | TGTGCCAGCAGGGTTATGAGGGGGAGCGGAAACACCATATATTTT | CASRVMRGSGNTIYF
TRBJ1-2 | - | - | TRBV30 | TGTGCCTGGACCCCGCTTGACAGAGGAAACGGCTACACCTTC | CAWTPLDRGNGYTF
TRBJ2-1 | TRBD2 | - | TRBV5-4 | TGTGCCAGCAGCTCTGGGGGACTAGCGGGGTACAATGAGCAGTTCTTC | CASSSGGLAGYNEQFF
TRBJ2-3 | TRBD2 | - | TRBV4-2 | TGTGCCAGCAGCCCATTGGGGACTAGCTCCAATTCAGATACGCAGTATTTT | CASSPLGTSSNSDTQYF
TRBJ2-1 | - | - | TRBV7-2 | TGTGCCAGCAGCCTTCTGCGTATGTATAATGAGCAGTTCTTC | CASSLLRMYNEQFF
TRBJ1-2 | - | - | TRBV4-1 | TGCGCCAGCAGCCATAATCCCCGGGGGAGGGATGGCTACACCTTC | CASSHNPRGRDGYTF
TRBJ1-2 | - | once | TRBV9 | TGTGCCAGCAGCCCGAGGGTGGGGCCAGGGGGCTACACCTTC | CASSPRVGPGGYTF
TRBJ2-6 | - | - | TRBV29-1 | TGCAGCGGGCTTGGGGCTGGGGCCAACGTCCTGACTTTC | CSGLGAGANVLTF
TRBJ2-7 | TRBD2 | - | TRBV2 | TGTGCCAGCAGGACCGGGACTAGCGCCTACGAGCAGTACTTC | CASRTGTSAYEQYF
TRBJ2-5 | TRBD2 | - | TRBV11-2 | TGTGCCAGCAGCTCCGTTACGGGAGGGCCTCAAGAGACCCAGTACTTC | CASSSVTGGPQETQYF
TRBJ2-5 | - | - | TRBV7-3 | TGTGCCAGCAGCTTAACAGGGTTTGGGGAGACCCAGTACTTC | CASSLTGFGETQYF
TRBJ1-2 | - | - | TRBV2 | TGTGCCAGCAGTGGGCCCTTGGGCGGCTACACCTTC | CASSGPLGGYTF
TRBJ2-5 | - | - | TRBV13 | TGTGCCAGCAGCTTAGGCAGAGGGTTTCTAGAGACCCAGTACTTC | CASSLGRGFLETQYF
TRBJ1-4 | - | - | TRBV29-1 | TGCAGCGTTGAGGAAGTGGCCGCGGGGAAACTGTTTTTT | CSVEEVAAGKLFF
TRBJ1-2 | - | - | TRBV7-2 | TGTGCCAGCACCCGCCGGGGGGATTCTTATGGCTACACCTTC | CASTRRGDSYGYTF
TRBJ1-1 | - | - | TRBV11-1 | TGTGCCAGCCGTACAAAAACTCGCCTGGGGAGCACTGAAGCTTTCTTT | CASRTKTRLGSTEAFF
TRBJ1-3 | - | - | TRBV2 | TGTGCCAGCAGCGACGAAACAGTAGGCTCTGGAAACACCATATATTTT | CASSDETVGSGNTIYF
TRBJ1-2 | - | - | TRBV5-1 | TGCGCCAGCAGCTCCCAGGGAGAATATGGCTACACCTTC | CASSSQGEYGYTF
TRBJ2-7 | TRBD1 | - | TRBV6-6 | TGTGCCAGCAGAACGGACAGGGTCTACGAGCAGTACTTC | CASRTDRVYEQYF
TRBJ1-5 | - | - | TRBV18 | TGTGCCAGCTCACCACTAGGGGAGACACAGCCCCAGCATTTT | CASSPLGETQPQHF
TRBJ2-1 | - | once | TRBV15 | TGTGCCACCAGCAGACCCCCCCCAAGGGTACGGTACAATGAGCAGTTCTTC | CATSRPPPRVRYNEQFF
TRBJ2-1 | TRBD1 | once | TRBV28 | TGTGCCAGCAGTTTCTACAGGGGGCGTCACAATGAGCAGTTCTTC | CASSFYRGRHNEQFF